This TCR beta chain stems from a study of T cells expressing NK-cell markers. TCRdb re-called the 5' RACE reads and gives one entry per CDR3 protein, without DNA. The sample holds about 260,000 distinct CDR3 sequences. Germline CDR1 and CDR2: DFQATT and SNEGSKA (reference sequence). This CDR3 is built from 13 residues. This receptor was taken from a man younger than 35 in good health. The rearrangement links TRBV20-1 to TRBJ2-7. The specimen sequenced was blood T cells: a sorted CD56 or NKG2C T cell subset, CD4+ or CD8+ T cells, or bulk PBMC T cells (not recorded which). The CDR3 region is CSAPNQGSYEQYF.